This TCR beta chain was found in a study of blood T cells in healthy people across ages. The CDR3 length is 15 residues. Trimming took 1 base from V and 2 from J, leaving 9 bases between them. From germline, CDR1 is SGHAT and CDR2 FQNNGV. As regards this clonotype: Its antigen is undetermined.

A second PCR, run for roughly 7 to 11 cycles, used a sample-barcoded 5' primer plus a J-beta primer mix. Each CDR3 protein gets one entry after TCRdb re-called the 5' RACE reads with MiXCR. The sample has some 1,000,000 distinct CDR3 sequences, roughly a quarter seen once. Extracted total RNA amounted to at least 5.5 micrograms for each sample. General study results and limits: It was the long-lived donors that had more naive CD4+ cells and higher diversity than aged donors.

The data were also submitted as part of a second study, on T cells of mothers and their children. That report adds: Approximately 3 million TCR beta reads per child versus over 8.5 million per mother.

The chain is built from TRBV11-2 and TRBJ2-1; no reliable D call. This receptor was identified in a girl aged 2 to 9 in good health. Sequences were obtained from blood. This chain's CDR3 is CASSLAAPAYNEQFF. The CDR3 DNA sequence: TGTGCCAGCAGCTTAGCGGCCCCAGCCTACAATGAGCAGTTCTTC.